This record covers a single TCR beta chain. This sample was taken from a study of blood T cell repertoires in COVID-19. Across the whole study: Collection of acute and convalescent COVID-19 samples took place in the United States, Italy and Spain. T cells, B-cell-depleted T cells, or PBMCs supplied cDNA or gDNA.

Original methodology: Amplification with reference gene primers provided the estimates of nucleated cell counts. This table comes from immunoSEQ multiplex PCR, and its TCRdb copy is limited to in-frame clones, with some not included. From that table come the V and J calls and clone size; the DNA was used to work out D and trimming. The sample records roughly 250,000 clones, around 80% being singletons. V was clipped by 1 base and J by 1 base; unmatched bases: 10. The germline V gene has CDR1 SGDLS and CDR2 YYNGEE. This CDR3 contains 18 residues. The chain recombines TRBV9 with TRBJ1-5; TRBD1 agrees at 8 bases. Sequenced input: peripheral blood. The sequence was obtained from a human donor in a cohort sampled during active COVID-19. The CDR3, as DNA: TGTGCCAGCAGCGTAACTGTACGACAGGGGAAGAGCAATCAGCCCCAGCATTTT. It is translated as CASSVTVRQGKSNQPQHF.